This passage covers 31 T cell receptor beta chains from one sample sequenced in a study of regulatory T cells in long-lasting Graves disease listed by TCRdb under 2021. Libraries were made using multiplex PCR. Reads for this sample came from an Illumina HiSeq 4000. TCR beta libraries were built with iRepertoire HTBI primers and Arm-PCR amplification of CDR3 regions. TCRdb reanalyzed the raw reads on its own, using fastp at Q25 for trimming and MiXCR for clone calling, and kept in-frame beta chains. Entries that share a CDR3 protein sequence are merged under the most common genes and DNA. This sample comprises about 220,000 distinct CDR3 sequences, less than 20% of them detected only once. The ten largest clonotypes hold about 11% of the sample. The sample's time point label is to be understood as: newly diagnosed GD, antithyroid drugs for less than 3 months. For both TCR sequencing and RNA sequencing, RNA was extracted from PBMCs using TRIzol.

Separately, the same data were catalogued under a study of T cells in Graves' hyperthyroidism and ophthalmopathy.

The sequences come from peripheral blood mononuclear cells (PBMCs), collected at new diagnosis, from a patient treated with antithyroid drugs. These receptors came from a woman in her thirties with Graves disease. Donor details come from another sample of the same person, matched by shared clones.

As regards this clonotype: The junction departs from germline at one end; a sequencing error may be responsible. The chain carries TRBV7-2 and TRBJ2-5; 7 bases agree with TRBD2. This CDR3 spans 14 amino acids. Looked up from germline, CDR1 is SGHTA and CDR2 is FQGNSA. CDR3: CASSLSGGQEPQYF. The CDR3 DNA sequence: TGTGCCAGCAGCTTGTCGGGGGGTCAAGAGCCCCAGTACTTC.

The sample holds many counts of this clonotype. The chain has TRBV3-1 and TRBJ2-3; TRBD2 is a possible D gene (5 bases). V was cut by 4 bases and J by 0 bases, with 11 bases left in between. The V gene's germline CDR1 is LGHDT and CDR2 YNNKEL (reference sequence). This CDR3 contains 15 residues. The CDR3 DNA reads TGTGCCAGCAGCCCCGGACTGAAGAGCACAGATACGCAGTATTTT. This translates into CASSPGLKSTDTQYF.

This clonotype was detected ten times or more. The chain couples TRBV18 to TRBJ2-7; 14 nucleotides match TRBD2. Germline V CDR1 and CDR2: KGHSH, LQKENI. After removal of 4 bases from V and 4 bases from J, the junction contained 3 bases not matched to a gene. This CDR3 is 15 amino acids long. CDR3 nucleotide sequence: TGTGCCAGCTCACGACGGACTAGCGGGGGGTACGAGCAGTACTTC. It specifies CASSRRTSGGYEQYF.

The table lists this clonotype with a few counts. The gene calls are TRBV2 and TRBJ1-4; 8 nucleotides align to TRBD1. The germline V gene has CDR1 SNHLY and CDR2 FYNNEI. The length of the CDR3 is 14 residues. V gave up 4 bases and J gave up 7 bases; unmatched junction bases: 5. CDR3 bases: TGTGCCAGCAGTGTACAGGGGGATAGTGAAAAACTGTTTTTT. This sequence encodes CASSVQGDSEKLFF.

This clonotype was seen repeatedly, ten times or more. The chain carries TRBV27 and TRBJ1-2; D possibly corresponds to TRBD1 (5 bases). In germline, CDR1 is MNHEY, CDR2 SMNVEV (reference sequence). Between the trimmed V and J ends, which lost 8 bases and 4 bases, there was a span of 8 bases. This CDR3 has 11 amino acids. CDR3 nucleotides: TGTGCCAGCCGGGGCCGCTATGGCTACACCTTC. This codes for CASRGRYGYTF.

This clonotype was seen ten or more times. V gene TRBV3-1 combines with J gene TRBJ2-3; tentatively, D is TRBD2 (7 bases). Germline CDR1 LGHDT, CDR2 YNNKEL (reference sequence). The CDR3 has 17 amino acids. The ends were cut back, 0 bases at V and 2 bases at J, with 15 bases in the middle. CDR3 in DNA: TGTGCCAGCAGCCAAGATTGGGGGGGGCTTTCCACAGATACGCAGTATTTT. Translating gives CASSQDWGGLSTDTQYF.

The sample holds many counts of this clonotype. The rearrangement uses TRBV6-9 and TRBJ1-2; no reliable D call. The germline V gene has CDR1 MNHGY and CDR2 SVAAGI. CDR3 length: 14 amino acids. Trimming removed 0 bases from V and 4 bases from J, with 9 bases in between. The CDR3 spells CASSYSVEGYGYTF. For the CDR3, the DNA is TGTGCCAGCAGTTATTCGGTGGAGGGCTATGGCTACACCTTC.

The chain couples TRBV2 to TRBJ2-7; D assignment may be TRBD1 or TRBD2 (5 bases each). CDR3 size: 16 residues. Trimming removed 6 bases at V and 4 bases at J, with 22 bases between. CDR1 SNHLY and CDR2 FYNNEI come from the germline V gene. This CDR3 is CASRLAQGRGAYEQYF. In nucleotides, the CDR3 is TGTGCCAGCAGGCTGGCGCAGGGACGTGGGGCTTACGAGCAGTACTTC.

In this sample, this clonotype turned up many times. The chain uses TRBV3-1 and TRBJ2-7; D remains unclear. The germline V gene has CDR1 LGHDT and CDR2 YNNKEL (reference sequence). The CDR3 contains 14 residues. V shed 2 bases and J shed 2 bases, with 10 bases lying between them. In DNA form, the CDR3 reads TGTGCCAGCAGCCAAAGCCTGACCCCCTACGAGCAGTACTTC. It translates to CASSQSLTPYEQYF.

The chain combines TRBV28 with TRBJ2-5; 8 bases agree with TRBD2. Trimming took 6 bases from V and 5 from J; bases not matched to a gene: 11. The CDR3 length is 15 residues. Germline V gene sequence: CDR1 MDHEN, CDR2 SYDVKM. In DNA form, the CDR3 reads TGTGCCAGCAGCTTGTCGGGGGGGAGCAGTGAGACCCAGTACTTC. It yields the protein CASSLSGGSSETQYF.

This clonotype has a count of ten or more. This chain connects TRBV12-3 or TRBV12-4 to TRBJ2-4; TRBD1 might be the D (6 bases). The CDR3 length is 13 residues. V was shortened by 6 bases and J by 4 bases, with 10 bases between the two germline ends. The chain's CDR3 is CASSWDIKNIQYF. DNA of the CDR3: TGTGCCAGCAGCTGGGACATAAAAAACATTCAGTACTTC.

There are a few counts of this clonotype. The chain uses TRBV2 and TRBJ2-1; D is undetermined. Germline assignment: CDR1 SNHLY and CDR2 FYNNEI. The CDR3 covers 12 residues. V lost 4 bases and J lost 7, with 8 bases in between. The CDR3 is CASSVWVNEQFF. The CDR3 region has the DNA TGTGCCAGCAGTGTTTGGGTAAATGAGCAGTTCTTC.

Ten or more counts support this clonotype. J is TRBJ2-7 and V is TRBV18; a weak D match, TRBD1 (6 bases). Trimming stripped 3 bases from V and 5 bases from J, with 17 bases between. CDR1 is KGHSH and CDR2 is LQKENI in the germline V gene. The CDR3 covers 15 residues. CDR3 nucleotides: TGTGCCAGCTCACCCTCCTCAGGGGAGTGGAACGAGCAGTACTTC. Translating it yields CASSPSSGEWNEQYF.

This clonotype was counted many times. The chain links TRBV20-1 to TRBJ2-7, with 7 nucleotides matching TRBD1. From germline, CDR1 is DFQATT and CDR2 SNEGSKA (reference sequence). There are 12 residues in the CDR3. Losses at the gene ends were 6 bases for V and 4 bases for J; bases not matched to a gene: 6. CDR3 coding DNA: TGCAGTGCACCGGGACAGCGATACGAGCAGTACTTC. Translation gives CSAPGQRYEQYF.

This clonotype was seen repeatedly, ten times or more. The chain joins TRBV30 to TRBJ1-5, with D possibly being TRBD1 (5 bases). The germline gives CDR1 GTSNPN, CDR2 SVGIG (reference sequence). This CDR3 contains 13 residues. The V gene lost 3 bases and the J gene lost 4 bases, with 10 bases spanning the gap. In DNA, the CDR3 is TGTGCCTGGAGCATGACAGTTAATCAGCCCCAGCATTTT. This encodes CAWSMTVNQPQHF.

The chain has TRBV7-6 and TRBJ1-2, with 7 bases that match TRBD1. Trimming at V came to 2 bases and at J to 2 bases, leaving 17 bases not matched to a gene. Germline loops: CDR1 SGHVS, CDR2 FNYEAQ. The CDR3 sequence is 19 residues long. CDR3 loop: CASSLYPPKTGRANYGYTF. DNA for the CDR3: TGTGCCAGCAGCTTATATCCTCCCAAGACAGGGCGTGCGAACTATGGCTACACCTTC.

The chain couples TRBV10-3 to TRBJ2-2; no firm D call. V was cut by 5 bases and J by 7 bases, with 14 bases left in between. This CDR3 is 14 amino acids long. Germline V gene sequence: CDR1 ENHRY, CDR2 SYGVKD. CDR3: CAISLKMVGGELFF. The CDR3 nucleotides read TGTGCCATCAGTCTGAAAATGGTGGGCGGGGAGCTGTTTTTT.

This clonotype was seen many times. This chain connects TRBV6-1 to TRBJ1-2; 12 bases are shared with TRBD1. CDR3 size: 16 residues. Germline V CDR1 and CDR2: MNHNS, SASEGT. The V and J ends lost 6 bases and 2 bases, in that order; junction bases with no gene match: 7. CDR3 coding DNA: TGTGCCAGCAGCAAAGGGACAGGGGGCGCGAACTATGGCTACACCTTC. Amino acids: CASSKGTGGANYGYTF.

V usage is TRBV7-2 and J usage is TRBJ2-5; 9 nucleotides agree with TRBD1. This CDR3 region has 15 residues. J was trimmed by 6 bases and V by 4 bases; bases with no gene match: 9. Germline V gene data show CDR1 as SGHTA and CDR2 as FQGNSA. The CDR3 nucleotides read TGTGCCAGCAGCTCCCGGGACAGGGCAAAGAAGACCCAGTACTTC. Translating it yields CASSSRDRAKKTQYF.

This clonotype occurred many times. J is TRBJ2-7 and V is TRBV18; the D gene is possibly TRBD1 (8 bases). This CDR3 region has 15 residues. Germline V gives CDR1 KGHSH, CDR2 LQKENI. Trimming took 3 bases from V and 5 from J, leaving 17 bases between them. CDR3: CASSPGGTGHHEQYF. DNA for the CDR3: TGTGCCAGCTCACCGGGAGGGACAGGCCACCACGAGCAGTACTTC.

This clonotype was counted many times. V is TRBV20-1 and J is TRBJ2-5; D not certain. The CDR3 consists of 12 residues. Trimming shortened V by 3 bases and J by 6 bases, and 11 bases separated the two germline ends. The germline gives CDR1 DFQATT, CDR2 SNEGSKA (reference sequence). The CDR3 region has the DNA TGCAGTGCTAGCCGGCCCGAAAAGACCCAGTACTTC. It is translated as CSASRPEKTQYF.

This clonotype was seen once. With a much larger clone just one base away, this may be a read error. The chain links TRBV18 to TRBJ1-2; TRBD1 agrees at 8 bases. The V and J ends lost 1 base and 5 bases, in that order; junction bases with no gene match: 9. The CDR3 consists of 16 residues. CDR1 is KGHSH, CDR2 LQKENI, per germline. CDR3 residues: CASSPLGQGEGYGYTF. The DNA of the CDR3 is TGTGCCAGCTCACCACTCGGACAGGGAGAGGGTTATGGCTACACCTTC.

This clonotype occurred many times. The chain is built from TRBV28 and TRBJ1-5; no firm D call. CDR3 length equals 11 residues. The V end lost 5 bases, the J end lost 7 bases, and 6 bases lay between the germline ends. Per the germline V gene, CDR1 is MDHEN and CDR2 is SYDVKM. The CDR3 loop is CASSTEQPQHF. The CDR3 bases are TGTGCCAGCAGTACGGAACAGCCCCAGCATTTT.

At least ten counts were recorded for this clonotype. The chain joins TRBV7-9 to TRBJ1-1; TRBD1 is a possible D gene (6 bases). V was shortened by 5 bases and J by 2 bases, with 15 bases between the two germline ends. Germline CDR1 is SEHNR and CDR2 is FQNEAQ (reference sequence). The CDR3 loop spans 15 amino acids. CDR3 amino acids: CASSPRTAVNTEAFF. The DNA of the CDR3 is TGTGCCAGCAGCCCGCGGACAGCGGTAAACACTGAAGCTTTCTTT.

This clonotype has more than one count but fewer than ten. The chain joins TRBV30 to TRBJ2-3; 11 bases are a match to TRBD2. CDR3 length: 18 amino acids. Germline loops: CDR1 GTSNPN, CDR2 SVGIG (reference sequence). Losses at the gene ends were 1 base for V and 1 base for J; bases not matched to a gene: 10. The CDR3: CAWSAFRLAGSGTDTQYF. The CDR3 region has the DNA TGTGCCTGGAGTGCGTTCCGACTAGCGGGGTCGGGCACAGATACGCAGTATTTT.

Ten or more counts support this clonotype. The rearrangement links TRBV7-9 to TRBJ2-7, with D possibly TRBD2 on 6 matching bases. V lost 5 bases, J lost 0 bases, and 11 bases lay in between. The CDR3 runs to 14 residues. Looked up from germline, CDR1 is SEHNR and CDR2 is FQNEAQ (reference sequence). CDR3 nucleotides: TGTGCCAGCAGCCCTATGGGGGGCTCCTACGAGCAGTACTTC. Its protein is CASSPMGGSYEQYF.

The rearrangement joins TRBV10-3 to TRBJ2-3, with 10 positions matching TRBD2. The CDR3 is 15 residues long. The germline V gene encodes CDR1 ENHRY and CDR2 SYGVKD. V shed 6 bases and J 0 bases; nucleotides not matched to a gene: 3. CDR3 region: CAIRQRGGSTDTQYF. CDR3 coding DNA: TGTGCCATCAGGCAGCGGGGGGGGAGCACAGATACGCAGTATTTT.

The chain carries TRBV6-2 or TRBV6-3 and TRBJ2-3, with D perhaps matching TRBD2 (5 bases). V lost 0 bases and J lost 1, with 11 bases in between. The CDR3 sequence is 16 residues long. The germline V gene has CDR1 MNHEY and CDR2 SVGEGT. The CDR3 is CASSYSMWRGTDTQYF. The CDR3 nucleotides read TGTGCCAGCAGTTACTCGATGTGGCGGGGCACAGATACGCAGTATTTT.

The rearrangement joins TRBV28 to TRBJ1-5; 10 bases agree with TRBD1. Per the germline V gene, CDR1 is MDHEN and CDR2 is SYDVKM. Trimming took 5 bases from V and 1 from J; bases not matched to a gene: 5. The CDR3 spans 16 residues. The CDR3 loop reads CASSTDRGRSNQPQHF. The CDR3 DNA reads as TGTGCCAGCAGTACCGACAGGGGGCGAAGCAATCAGCCCCAGCATTTT.

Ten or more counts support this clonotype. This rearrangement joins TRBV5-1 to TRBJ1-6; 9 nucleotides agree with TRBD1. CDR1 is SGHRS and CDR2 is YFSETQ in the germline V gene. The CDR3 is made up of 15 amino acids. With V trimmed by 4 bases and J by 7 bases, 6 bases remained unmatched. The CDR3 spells CASSTGQGKNSPLHF. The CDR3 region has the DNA TGCGCCAGCAGCACCGGACAGGGGAAGAATTCACCCCTCCACTTT.

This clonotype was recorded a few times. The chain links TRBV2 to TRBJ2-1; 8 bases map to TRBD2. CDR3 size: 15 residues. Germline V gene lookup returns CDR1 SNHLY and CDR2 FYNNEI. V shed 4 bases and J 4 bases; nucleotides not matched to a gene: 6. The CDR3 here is CASSGRTSRYNEQFF. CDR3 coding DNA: TGTGCCAGCAGTGGGAGGACTAGCAGATACAATGAGCAGTTCTTC.